One and the same sample provided the 26 T cell receptor beta chains below, sequenced in a study of blood T cell repertoires in COVID-19. The assay was immunoSEQ multiplex PCR, and TCRdb's table has in-frame clones only and misses some. The data contain about 300,000 clones, around four fifths of them singletons. The sequencing input was peripheral blood. The receptors here all came from a woman aged 50 to 60 who had recovered from COVID-19.

The V gene is TRBV18, the J gene TRBJ1-1, with 7 bases identical to TRBD1. This CDR3 comprises 15 residues. CDR1 and CDR2 from the germline V gene are KGHSH and LQKENI. V gave up 1 base and J gave up 1 base; unmatched junction bases: 3. The CDR3 DNA sequence: TGTGCCAGCTCACCACAAGGGACAGAGAACACTGAAGCTTTCTTT. Translating gives CASSPQGTENTEAFF.

The CDR3 region has the DNA TGTGCCAGCAGCATTAGCGGGGGGGCCCTAAATGAGCAGTTCTTC. Translating gives CASSISGGALNEQFF. The chain couples TRBV11-3 to TRBJ2-1; TRBD2 matches at 11 bases. This CDR3 is 15 amino acids long. Trimming at V came to 5 bases and at J to 7 bases, leaving 7 bases not matched to a gene. In germline, CDR1 is SGHNT, CDR2 YENEEA.

The rearrangement links TRBV7-9 to TRBJ2-7, with TRBD2 matching 7 bases. The germline V gene has CDR1 SEHNR and CDR2 FQNEAQ (reference sequence). Trimming at V came to 5 bases and at J to 5 bases, leaving 0 bases not matched to a gene. The CDR3 extends over 11 amino acids. The CDR3 DNA sequence: TGTGCCAGCAGCCGGGGGGACGAGCAGTACTTC. It translates to CASSRGDEQYF.

The V call is TRBV28, the J call TRBJ1-5; D possibly corresponds to TRBD1 (5 bases). Germline V lookup: CDR1 MDHEN, CDR2 SYDVKM. V shed 5 bases and J shed 5 bases, with 16 bases lying between them. The CDR3 consists of 15 residues. CDR3 sequence reads: CASSPTKGPYQPQHF. In nucleotides, the CDR3 is TGTGCCAGCAGTCCCACGAAGGGGCCGTATCAGCCCCAGCATTTT. Looking up the rest from reference TRBV28 and TRBJ1-5 gives the full variable domain: DVKVTQSSRYLVKRTGEKVFLECVQDMDHENMFWYRQDPGLGLRLIYFSYDVKMKEKGDIPEGYSVSREKKERFSLILESASTNQTSMYLCASSPTKGPYQPQHFGDGTRLSIL.

The chain couples TRBV10-1 to TRBJ2-7; tentatively, D is TRBD2 (5 bases). V lost 3 bases to trimming and J lost 7 bases, with 19 bases between them. This CDR3 spans 15 amino acids. Germline V gives CDR1 WNHNN, CDR2 SYGVQD (reference sequence). The CDR3 is CASSDSPDLPGEQYF. The CDR3 bases are TGCGCCAGCAGTGACTCTCCGGACCTCCCGGGGGAGCAGTACTTC.

The chain links TRBV19 to TRBJ2-7, with D tentatively TRBD1 (6 bases). The CDR3 totals 13 residues. The V end lost 7 bases, the J end lost 3 bases, and 13 bases lay between the germline ends. Germline V gene sequence: CDR1 LNHDA, CDR2 SQIVND (reference sequence). The CDR3 DNA follows: TGTGCCAGTACAGGGGACCTGAGCTACGAGCAGTACTTC. It is translated as CASTGDLSYEQYF. Drawing the rest from reference TRBV19 and TRBJ2-7, the complete variable domain is DGGITQSPKYLFRKEGQNVTLSCEQNLNHDAMYWYRQDPGQGLRLIYYSQIVNDFQKGDIAEGYSVSREKKESFPLTVTSAQKNPTAFYLCASTGDLSYEQYFGPGTRLTVT.

The V call is TRBV12-5, the J call TRBJ2-3, with a possible D match to TRBD1 (6 bases). V lost 6 bases and J lost 0, with 22 bases in between. Germline CDR1 is LGHNT and CDR2 is FRNRAP. This CDR3 is 18 amino acids long. CDR3 amino acids: CASGRGLTDRASTDTQYF. Here the CDR3 DNA reads TGTGCTAGTGGCCGCGGTCTAACGGACAGAGCTAGCACAGATACGCAGTATTTT.

The chain couples TRBV7-2 to TRBJ2-3; 8 bases fit TRBD2. The germline V gene has CDR1 SGHTA and CDR2 FQGNSA. This CDR3 spans 14 amino acids. Losses at the gene ends were 4 bases for V and 1 base for J; bases not matched to a gene: 1. The CDR3 loop is CASSYGGGTDTQYF. CDR3 nucleotides: TGTGCCAGCAGCTACGGGGGGGGCACAGATACGCAGTATTTT.

The chain joins TRBV6-5 to TRBJ2-7; 7 nucleotides line up with TRBD1. J gave up 3 bases and V 6 bases, and 2 bases lay outside the gene matches. CDR1 and CDR2 (germline): MNHEY, SVGAGI. This CDR3 is built from 12 residues. CDR3 loop: CASRNRGYEQYF. The CDR3 bases are TGTGCCAGCAGGAACAGGGGCTACGAGCAGTACTTC.

The rearrangement links TRBV7-9 to TRBJ1-2; D may be TRBD1 (5 bases). V was shortened by 2 bases and J by 4 bases, with 11 bases between the two germline ends. Per the germline V gene, CDR1 is SEHNR and CDR2 is FQNEAQ (reference sequence). The CDR3 has 14 amino acids. CDR3: CASSLTREVYGYTF. The CDR3 DNA sequence: TGTGCCAGCAGCTTAACCAGGGAAGTCTATGGCTACACCTTC.

The gene calls are TRBV7-2 and TRBJ1-4, with D possibly TRBD1 on 5 matching bases. Germline assignment: CDR1 SGHTA and CDR2 FQGNSA. The CDR3 contains 19 residues. Deletions cut 4 bases from V and 1 base from J, with 22 bases between. This CDR3 is CASSSRAVGATITNEKLFF. In DNA, the CDR3 is TGTGCCAGCAGCTCCCGGGCAGTAGGGGCAACGATAACTAATGAAAAACTGTTTTTT. Drawing the rest from reference TRBV7-2 and TRBJ1-4, the complete variable domain is GAGVSQSPSNKVTEKGKDVELRCDPISGHTALYWYRQSLGQGLEFLIYFQGNSAPDKSGLPSDRFSAERTGGSVSTLTIQRTQQEDSAVYLCASSSRAVGATITNEKLFFGSGTQLSVL.

This chain uses TRBV11-3 with TRBJ2-3, with no clear D. Germline values: CDR1 SGHNT, CDR2 YENEEA. The CDR3 runs 13 residues. V lost 2 bases, J lost 4 bases, and 7 bases lay in between. CDR3 nucleotide sequence: TGTGCCAGCAGCTTAACCCCAGCAGATACGCAGTATTTT. It specifies CASSLTPADTQYF.

The rearrangement joins TRBV4-3 to TRBJ2-5, with D possibly matching TRBD2 (6 bases). The CDR3 runs 15 residues. Germline V gives CDR1 LGHNA, CDR2 YSLEER. V lost 0 bases and J 2 bases, leaving 10 bases between the germline ends. The CDR3 DNA is TGCGCCAGCAGCCAAGATCGGGGACTTCAAGAGACCCAGTACTTC. Translated, it gives CASSQDRGLQETQYF.

J is TRBJ2-7 and V is TRBV7-9; tentatively, D is TRBD2 (5 bases). Germline CDR1 is SEHNR and CDR2 is FQNEAQ (reference sequence). The CDR3 is 14 residues long. V was trimmed by 1 base and J by 7 bases, leaving 14 bases between them. Here the CDR3 reads CASSLVGRGEEQYF. CDR3 DNA sequence: TGTGCCAGCAGCTTAGTAGGTCGGGGTGAGGAGCAGTACTTC.

This clone was counted between two and nine times. The rearrangement uses TRBV7-2 and TRBJ2-2, with TRBD2 matching over 8 bases. The CDR3 has 15 residues. V trimming: 5 bases; J trimming: 5 bases; junction bases outside the gene matches: 7. Germline CDR1 reads SGHTA; CDR2 reads FQGNSA. This CDR3 reads CASSERRGRTGELFF. The DNA for the CDR3 is TGTGCCAGCAGCGAGAGACGCGGGAGGACCGGGGAGCTGTTTTTT.

The rearrangement uses TRBV19 and TRBJ1-2, with D possibly being TRBD1 (5 bases). Germline CDR1 reads LNHDA; CDR2 reads SQIVND (reference sequence). The CDR3 has 13 amino acids. V dropped 9 bases and J dropped 0 bases, with 11 bases sitting between them. The CDR3 sequence: CASKQDTNYGYTF. CDR3 in DNA: TGTGCCAGCAAACAGGATACTAACTATGGCTACACCTTC.

In DNA form, the CDR3 reads TGTGCCAGCAGCTTGGCCCCAGGGATATTATCCGGGGAGCTGTTTTTT. Translation: CASSLAPGILSGELFF. The chain uses TRBV5-5 and TRBJ2-2; D may be TRBD1 (5 bases). The CDR3 consists of 16 residues. Trimming removed 0 bases at V and 6 bases at J, with 15 bases between. Germline CDR1 is SGHKS and CDR2 is YYEKEE (reference sequence).

The chain is built from TRBV6-5 and TRBJ1-6; 7 nucleotides match TRBD1. Trimming removed 6 bases from V and 9 bases from J; junction bases left unmatched: 5. CDR1 MNHEY and CDR2 SVGAGI come from the germline V gene. CDR3 size: 13 residues. The CDR3 DNA is TGTGCCAGCAGGACAGGGTGGAGTTCACCCCTCCACTTT. Protein: CASRTGWSSPLHF.

About this clone itself: This sample includes further DNA sequences coding for the same CDR3. The CDR3 DNA reads as TGTGCCAGCAGCCGAGGACAGTCCTACGAGCAGTACTTC. This translates into CASSRGQSYEQYF. The J gene is TRBJ2-7, the V gene TRBV14, with D perhaps matching TRBD1 (6 bases). This CDR3 region has 13 residues. The germline V gene encodes CDR1 SGHDN and CDR2 FVKESK. V was cut by 4 bases and J by 1 base, with 8 bases left in between.

This chain uses TRBV18 with TRBJ1-2; D is perhaps TRBD1 (6 bases). Trimming removed 8 bases at V and 2 bases at J, with 15 bases between. This CDR3 region has 14 residues. Germline-derived CDR1 and CDR2 are KGHSH and LQKENI. For the CDR3, the DNA is TGTGCCAGCCTTCCGGGACAAACAAACTATGGCTACACCTTC. Translating gives CASLPGQTNYGYTF.

The chain has TRBV27 and TRBJ2-7; weak D call: TRBD2 (6 bases). The CDR3 has 14 amino acids. Germline CDR1 and CDR2: MNHEY and SMNVEV (reference sequence). V lost 6 bases and J 2 bases, leaving 14 bases between the germline ends. CDR3 bases: TGTGCCAGCAGAAGCCTAGCGCCCCCCTACGAGCAGTACTTC. Translating gives CASRSLAPPYEQYF.

The chain recombines TRBV10-3 with TRBJ1-4; TRBD1 matches at 8 bases. The CDR3 spans 14 residues. Germline lookup yields CDR1 ENHRY and CDR2 SYGVKD. Trimming took 6 bases from V and 7 from J; bases not matched to a gene: 7. The CDR3 protein is CAIRSDRASEKLFF. The CDR3 DNA reads as TGTGCCATCAGGTCGGACAGGGCTAGTGAAAAACTGTTTTTT.

The chain joins TRBV11-2 to TRBJ2-5, with 10 bases lining up with TRBD2. After removal of 1 base from V and 1 base from J, the junction contained 6 bases not matched to a gene. This CDR3 has 17 amino acids. The germline CDR1 and CDR2 sequences are SGHAT and FQNNGV. The DNA of the CDR3 is TGTGCCAGCAGCTTAGGAATACTAGCGGGGAGCCAAGAGACCCAGTACTTC. Translated, it gives CASSLGILAGSQETQYF. Full variable domain (outside the CDR3, taken from reference TRBV11-2 and TRBJ2-5): EAGVAQSPRYKIIEKRQSVAFWCNPISGHATLYWYQQILGQGPKLLIQFQNNGVVDDSQLPKDRFSAERLKGVDSTLKIQPAKLEDSAVYLCASSLGILAGSQETQYFGPGTRLLVL.

The rearrangement links TRBV30 to TRBJ1-1, with no clear D. With 0 bases removed from V and 11 bases from J, the gap between germline ends came to 16 bases. CDR3 length equals 13 residues. Germline values: CDR1 GTSNPN, CDR2 SVGIG (reference sequence). The CDR3 bases are TGTGCCTGGAGTGTGAGAGAGGGAGATAGGGCTTTCTTT. This encodes CAWSVREGDRAFF.

The V call is TRBV6-4, the J call TRBJ2-2; 12 bases are shared with TRBD2. The CDR3 consists of 16 residues. The junction had 7 bases not matched to a gene; V was cut back by 6 bases and J by 5 bases. Germline CDR1 and CDR2: MRHNA and SNTAGT. CDR3 sequence: CASSRTSGAGTGELFF. CDR3 nucleotides: TGTGCCAGCAGCCGGACTAGCGGGGCCGGGACCGGGGAGCTGTTTTTT.

The chain combines TRBV10-3 with TRBJ1-2; D unclear. This CDR3 is 15 amino acids long. V gave up 6 bases and J gave up 6 bases, with 20 bases separating them. Germline V CDR1 and CDR2: ENHRY, SYGVKD. The CDR3 region is CAIRSTEASENGYTF. CDR3 bases: TGTGCCATCAGGTCCACCGAGGCGTCAGAGAATGGCTACACCTTC.